Presented here are 25 T cell receptor beta chains from one specimen sequenced in a study of blood T cell repertoires in COVID-19 (dated by TCRdb to between 2020 and 2021). Library preparation was by the immunoSEQ multiplex PCR assay. Not all clones reach the TCRdb copy of this immuneACCESS table, which keeps in-frame sequences only. Checked studies attribute under half of the gap to unresolved V genes and leave the rest unexplained. Here the sample has around 310,000 clones; roughly 90% occur a single time. Of the sample, 0.95% to 1.3% falls within the top ten clones. Material: peripheral blood. These receptors were taken from a woman between 35 and 50 years old with COVID-19, enrolled during active disease.

This clone was picked up a small number of times. The CDR3 coding sequence is TGTGCCAGCAGTGCATCCGCCGGGACTAGCGGGGGTGAGCAGTTCTTC. It yields the protein CASSASAGTSGGEQFF. The chain is built from TRBV6-4 and TRBJ2-1; 14 nucleotides align to TRBD2. The CDR3 consists of 16 residues. CDR1 and CDR2 from the germline V gene are MRHNA and SNTAGT. The J segment lost 9 bases and the V segment lost 4 bases, leaving 8 bases of the junction unmatched.

The chain links TRBV27 to TRBJ2-1, with 11 bases fitting TRBD2. V lost 3 bases, J lost 7 bases, and 11 bases stayed unmatched. The germline V gene has CDR1 MNHEY and CDR2 SMNVEV (reference sequence). This CDR3 contains 17 residues. CDR3 DNA sequence: TGTGCCAGCAGTTTCGACCTAGCGGGAGGACGTCGTAATGAGCAGTTCTTC. Translated: CASSFDLAGGRRNEQFF.

This chain uses TRBV3-1 (or the pseudogene TRBV3-2) with TRBJ2-2; TRBD2 matches 14 bases. With 4 bases clipped from V and 0 bases from J, the junction kept 4 bases outside the gene matches. The length of the CDR3 is 18 residues. The germline V gene encodes CDR1 LGHDT and CDR2 YNNKEL (reference sequence). The CDR3 DNA reads TGTGCCAGCAGCCTGGGACTAGCGGGAGTGACGAACACCGGGGAGCTGTTTTTT. It specifies CASSLGLAGVTNTGELFF.

The chain links TRBV28 to TRBJ1-5, with D unclear. The CDR3 length is 14 residues. Trimming removed 4 bases from V and 7 bases from J, with 14 bases in between. Germline V gives CDR1 MDHEN, CDR2 SYDVKM. The DNA of the CDR3 is TGTGCCAGCAGTTCAATCCTTCGGAGGCAGCCCCAGCATTTT. Translated: CASSSILRRQPQHF.

The sample holds one count of this clone. The V call is TRBV7-2, the J call TRBJ2-1; D is uncertain. Trimming cost V 5 bases and J 0 bases, with 5 bases left between them. Germline V lookup: CDR1 SGHTA, CDR2 FQGNSA. CDR3 size: 13 residues. The CDR3 loop is CASSPSSYNEQFF. The DNA of the CDR3 is TGTGCCAGCAGCCCGAGCTCCTACAATGAGCAGTTCTTC.

The chain recombines TRBV7-6 with TRBJ2-6; a weak D match, TRBD1 (6 bases). CDR3 length equals 16 residues. V was cut by 5 bases and J by 2 bases, with 13 bases left in between. CDR1 is SGHVS, CDR2 FNYEAQ, per germline. CDR3 DNA sequence: TGTGCCAGCAGCGCTCTGTACAGGGCTGGGGCCAACGTCCTGACTTTC. Encoded protein: CASSALYRAGANVLTF.

The V gene is TRBV6-1, the J gene TRBJ1-5, with a weak D call TRBD1 (5 bases). Germline V lookup: CDR1 MNHNS, CDR2 SASEGT. The CDR3 is 15 amino acids. V was shortened by 2 bases and J by 1 base, with 9 bases between the two germline ends. The CDR3 DNA is TGTGCCAGCAGTGAACGGGGGAAAAGCAATCAGCCCCAGCATTTT. Its translation: CASSERGKSNQPQHF.

The rearrangement joins TRBV6-5 to TRBJ2-3; a possible D gene is TRBD2 (6 bases). The germline V and J ends were trimmed by 2 bases and 3 bases, with 6 bases remaining between them. CDR1 and CDR2 (germline): MNHEY, SVGAGI. The CDR3 extends over 13 amino acids. The CDR3 DNA sequence: TGTGCCAGCAGTTACCGGGGGACAGATACGCAGTATTTT. It codes for CASSYRGTDTQYF.

The V and J genes are TRBV12-5 and TRBJ1-2; no clear D gene. Germline V gives CDR1 LGHNT, CDR2 FRNRAP. The CDR3 contains 12 residues. The ends were cut back, 5 bases at V and 8 bases at J, with 12 bases in the middle. The CDR3 bases are TGTGCTAGTGGTCCGGAGATCCGGGGCTACACCTTC. It specifies CASGPEIRGYTF.

The chain has TRBV9 and TRBJ1-1; the match to TRBD1 covers 7 bases. The CDR3 totals 15 residues. Germline trimming cut 0 bases from V and 4 bases from J; bases unmatched to any gene: 6. Germline CDR1 and CDR2: SGDLS and YYNGEE. The CDR3 DNA reads TGTGCCAGCAGCGTAGTAGGAGACAGGGCCACTGAAGCTTTCTTT. Its protein is CASSVVGDRATEAFF.

This chain links TRBV11-2 with TRBJ2-5; 9 bases fit TRBD2. The CDR3 spans 15 residues. Looked up from germline, CDR1 is SGHAT and CDR2 is FQNNGV. Trimming removed 9 bases from V and 2 bases from J; junction bases left unmatched: 10. CDR3 in amino acids: CASQGGSGGQETQYF. In nucleotides, the CDR3 is TGTGCCAGTCAAGGGGGTAGCGGGGGACAAGAGACCCAGTACTTC.

As DNA, the CDR3 is TGCGCCAGCAGCTCCGGACAGGGAAGGTCGCCCCAGCATTTT. Its protein is CASSSGQGRSPQHF. This chain links TRBV5-1 with TRBJ1-5, with 8 nucleotides matching TRBD1. V was pared by 3 bases and J by 9 bases, with 8 bases of the junction left unmatched. CDR1 is SGHRS, CDR2 YFSETQ, per germline. The CDR3 covers 14 residues.

The CDR3 DNA is TGTGCCAGCAGCAAGACAGGGAAAGGAGAGACCCAGTACTTC. Its protein product is CASSKTGKGETQYF. The V call is TRBV7-3, the J call TRBJ2-5, with 7 bases that match TRBD1. This CDR3 has 14 amino acids. V gave up 5 bases and J gave up 4 bases; unmatched junction bases: 7. Germline CDR1 SGHTA, CDR2 FQGTGA.

The rearrangement links TRBV30 to TRBJ1-6; TRBD1 might be the D (6 bases). V gave up 0 bases and J gave up 9 bases, with 12 bases separating them. This CDR3 comprises 14 residues. Germline-derived CDR1 and CDR2 are GTSNPN and SVGIG (reference sequence). Here the CDR3 reads CAWSVQGESSPLHF. CDR3 in DNA: TGTGCCTGGAGTGTACAGGGAGAGAGTTCACCCCTCCACTTT.

This chain connects TRBV3-1 (or the pseudogene TRBV3-2) to TRBJ1-1; 8 positions agree with TRBD1. The V and J ends lost 1 base and 4 bases, in that order; junction bases with no gene match: 5. CDR1 is LGHDT and CDR2 is YNNKEL in the germline V gene (reference sequence). The CDR3 sequence is 15 residues long. The CDR3 spells CASSQVGQGLTEAFF. As DNA, the CDR3 is TGTGCCAGCAGCCAAGTCGGACAGGGACTCACTGAAGCTTTCTTT.

In this sample, this clone turned up a few times. This rearrangement joins TRBV7-8 to TRBJ2-2; 8 nucleotides agree with TRBD1. The CDR3 is made up of 15 amino acids. CDR1 is SGHVS, CDR2 FQNEAQ, per germline. V gave up 3 bases and J gave up 2 bases; unmatched junction bases: 2. CDR3 coding DNA: TGTGCCAGCAGCTTTTCAGGGGGCAACACCGGGGAGCTGTTTTTT. It specifies CASSFSGGNTGELFF.

The chain couples TRBV7-3 to TRBJ2-3; no definite D call. Trimming stripped 5 bases from V and 6 bases from J, with 12 bases between. The germline V gene has CDR1 SGHTA and CDR2 FQGTGA. The CDR3 is 13 amino acids. CDR3 in amino acids: CASSAGSADTQYF. The CDR3 DNA sequence: TGTGCCAGCAGCGCCGGCAGCGCGGATACGCAGTATTTT.

The V gene is TRBV4-3, the J gene TRBJ2-1; 9 bases map to TRBD2. The germline V gene has CDR1 LGHNA and CDR2 YSLEER. The junction had 13 bases not matched to a gene; V was cut back by 2 bases and J by 5 bases. The CDR3 runs 18 residues. This CDR3 reads CASSQPALAGSSNNEQFF. CDR3 nucleotide sequence: TGCGCCAGCAGCCAACCGGCCCTAGCGGGATCTTCGAACAATGAGCAGTTCTTC.

V usage is TRBV6-6 and J usage is TRBJ1-5; a weak D match, TRBD1 (6 bases). This CDR3 is built from 18 residues. The ends were cut back, 6 bases at V and 0 bases at J, with 21 bases in the middle. Germline V gene data show CDR1 as MNHNY and CDR2 as SVGAGI (reference sequence). The CDR3 DNA follows: TGTGCCAGCAGCCGAATCGCAGGGGCAATGAATAGCAATCAGCCCCAGCATTTT. This gives the protein CASSRIAGAMNSNQPQHF.

The rearrangement links TRBV18 to TRBJ1-1; 8 nucleotides agree with TRBD1. V was pared by 3 bases and J by 4 bases, with 10 bases of the junction left unmatched. The CDR3 covers 16 residues. Germline V gene lookup returns CDR1 KGHSH and CDR2 LQKENI. DNA for the CDR3: TGTGCCAGCTCACCTCCTGCAGGGGGCAGGGCCACTGAAGCTTTCTTT. Protein sequence: CASSPPAGGRATEAFF.

This clone came up once. The chain joins TRBV27 to TRBJ2-1; D ambiguous. CDR3 length: 16 amino acids. Deletions cut 0 bases from V and 2 bases from J, with 11 bases between. CDR1 is MNHEY and CDR2 is SMNVEV in the germline V gene (reference sequence). CDR3 in amino acids: CASSLSPGTPYNEQFF. The DNA of the CDR3 is TGTGCCAGCAGTTTATCGCCAGGCACCCCCTACAATGAGCAGTTCTTC.

This chain joins TRBV9 and TRBJ2-1; 11 positions match TRBD2. Germline V lookup: CDR1 SGDLS, CDR2 YYNGEE. This CDR3 is built from 18 residues. Trimming removed 0 bases from V and 5 bases from J; junction bases left unmatched: 10. CDR3 DNA: TGTGCCAGCAGCGTAGGGCGGAAACTAGCGGGAGATCACAATGAGCAGTTCTTC. Translation: CASSVGRKLAGDHNEQFF.

The rearrangement links TRBV28 to TRBJ1-4; D unresolved. The V gene's germline CDR1 is MDHEN and CDR2 SYDVKM. This CDR3 has 14 amino acids. With 8 bases removed from V and 0 bases from J, the gap between germline ends came to 10 bases. The CDR3 spells CASSGTATNEKLFF. Written as DNA, the CDR3 is TGTGCCAGCTCAGGAACTGCAACTAATGAAAAACTGTTTTTT.

The CDR3 loop is CAARRSSSGNTIYF. DNA of the CDR3: TGTGCCGCCCGGCGGAGTTCTTCTGGAAACACCATATATTTT. The rearrangement links TRBV6-5 to TRBJ1-3; D ambiguous. This CDR3 comprises 14 residues. Germline V gene lookup returns CDR1 MNHEY and CDR2 SVGAGI. The ends were cut back, 11 bases at V and 1 base at J, with 15 bases in the middle.

This chain uses TRBV20-1 with TRBJ1-1; D unresolved. CDR3 length: 13 amino acids. Trimming left V 3 bases short and J 5 bases short, with 13 bases between. Germline loops: CDR1 DFQATT, CDR2 SNEGSKA (reference sequence). This CDR3 reads CSASHPTGTEAFF. For the CDR3, the DNA is TGCAGTGCTAGTCACCCAACGGGGACTGAAGCTTTCTTT.